These T cell receptor beta chains were read from a single sample in a study of T cell changes during pregnancy in multiple sclerosis. The table came from immunoSEQ multiplex PCR; TCRdb's copy has only in-frame clones and leaves some out. This table holds 120,000 or so clones, about 93% found once. Specimen: peripheral blood, collected before pregnancy. These receptors were taken from a female donor with multiple sclerosis, enrolled in a pregnancy study. CDR3s leave out the opening cysteine and the closing phenylalanine or tryptophan.

>TRBV7-9|TRBJ1-6|10
ASSRDRAALH
>TRBV19|TRBJ1-3|14
ASQGRGGIGGNTIY
>TRBV28|TRBJ1-5|12
ASSLSGINQPQH
>TRBV5-1|TRBJ2-5|15
ASSLSLAGPGQETQY
>TRBV2|TRBJ1-1|9
ASSEVGEAF
>TRBV9|TRBJ1-2|12
ASSVGGQNYGYT
>TRBV30|TRBJ1-2|10
AWRQGNYGYT
>TRBV5-4|TRBJ1-2|11
ASSFDRAGGYT
>TRBV9|TRBJ2-7|16
ASSVEAGGSRRPYEQY
>TRBV7-2|TRBJ1-5|14
ASSLGQGNSNQPQH
>TRBV6-5|TRBJ2-7|11
ASSLGSLYEQY
>TRBV7-2|TRBJ2-1|13
ASSVRGLTYNEQF
>TRBV5-8|TRBJ1-2|12
ASSSRTGNYGYT
>TRBV7-9|TRBJ1-2|13
ASSATTGTGYGYT
>TRBV7-3|TRBJ2-7|12
ASSLMDRHYEQY
>TRBV2|TRBJ2-7|11
ASGVQGAYEQY
>TRBV6-5|TRBJ1-3|13
ASRAQGAVGNTIY
>TRBV5-8|TRBJ1-5|11
ATPGGGNQPQH
>TRBV25-1|TRBJ1-2|14
ASSERDPTGQRGYT
>TRBV5-4|TRBJ1-3|13
ASSSGQWGGNTIY
>TRBV10-3|TRBJ2-4|16
AISESGRVVGSTDIQY
>TRBV28|TRBJ1-5|18
ASSLWNLFATGRGNQPQH
>TRBV15|TRBJ2-5|14
ATSRIAGGIQETQY
>TRBV2|TRBJ2-1|13
AASTSGVAGNEQF
>TRBV6-1|TRBJ2-1|14
ASSVLLAVSYNEQF
>TRBV18|TRBJ2-3|12
ASSPYSSTDTQY
>TRBV18|TRBJ2-7|11
ASSPDSSYEQY
>TRBV19|TRBJ2-3|13
ASSGFGQGGDTQY
>TRBV27|TRBJ1-6|11
ATKTVYNSPLH